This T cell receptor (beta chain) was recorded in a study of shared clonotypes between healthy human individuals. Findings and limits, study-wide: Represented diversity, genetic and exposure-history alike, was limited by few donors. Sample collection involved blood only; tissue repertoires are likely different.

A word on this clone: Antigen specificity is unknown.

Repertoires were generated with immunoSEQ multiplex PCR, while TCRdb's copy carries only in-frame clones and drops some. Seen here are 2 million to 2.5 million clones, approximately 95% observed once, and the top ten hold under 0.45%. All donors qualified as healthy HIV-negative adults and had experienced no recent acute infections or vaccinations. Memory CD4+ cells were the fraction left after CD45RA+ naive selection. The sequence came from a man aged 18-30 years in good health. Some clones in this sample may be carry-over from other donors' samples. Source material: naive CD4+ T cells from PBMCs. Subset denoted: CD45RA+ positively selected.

The CDR3 DNA reads as TGCGCCAGCAGCTTAACCGTCGACGGGAGCACAGATACGCAGTATTTT. It specifies CASSLTVDGSTDTQYF. The rearrangement joins TRBV5-1 to TRBJ2-3, with D uncertain. This CDR3 has 16 residues. V shed 2 bases and J shed 0 bases, with 13 bases lying between them. Germline CDR1 is SGHRS and CDR2 is YFSETQ.